This T cell receptor beta chain was recorded in a study of blood T cell repertoires in COVID-19. Generated by immunoSEQ multiplex PCR, the TCRdb table keeps only in-frame clones and is missing some. The sample records 150,000 to 200,000 clones, about 88% being singletons. Germline CDR1 and CDR2: MGHRA and YSYEKL. CDR3 length equals 15 residues. V gave up 4 bases and J gave up 2 bases, with 12 bases separating them. The specimen was peripheral blood. The sequence was collected from a man between 18 and 29 years old with acute or convalescent COVID-19. This chain connects TRBV4-1 to TRBJ1-5, with D maybe TRBD1 (6 bases). For the CDR3, the DNA is TGCGCCAGCAGCCTGGGTCGGACAGGCAATCAGCCCCAGCATTTT. This translates into CASSLGRTGNQPQHF.